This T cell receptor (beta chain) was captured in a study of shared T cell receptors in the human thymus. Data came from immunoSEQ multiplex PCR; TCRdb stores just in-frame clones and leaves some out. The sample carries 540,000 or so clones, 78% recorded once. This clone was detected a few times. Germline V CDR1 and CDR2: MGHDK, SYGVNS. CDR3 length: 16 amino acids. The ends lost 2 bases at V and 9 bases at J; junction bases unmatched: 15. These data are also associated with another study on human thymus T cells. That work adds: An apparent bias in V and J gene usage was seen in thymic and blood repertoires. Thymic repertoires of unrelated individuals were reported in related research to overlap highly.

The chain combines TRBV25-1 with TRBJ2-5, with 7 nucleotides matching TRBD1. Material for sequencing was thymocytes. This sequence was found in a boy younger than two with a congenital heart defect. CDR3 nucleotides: TGTGCCAGCAGTGAAAGCCAGGGACAGCCTCCAGGAGCCCAGTACTTC. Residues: CASSESQGQPPGAQYF.